One T cell receptor (beta chain) is described in this entry. The specificity of this receptor is unknown. Per-base quality was not reported, and no clone a single base away is much larger than it. These data come from a study of blood T cells in healthy people across ages (dated by TCRdb to between 2015 and 2016). Background on the whole study: In model experiments, template switching captured roughly one uniquely barcoded TCR beta cDNA molecule for every two T cells. Age-related changes in TCR beta repertoire diversity were measured in the study by deep sequencing normalized with unique cDNA molecular identifiers. The donors were divided into four age groups: young (average approximately 15 years), middle-aged (over 35), aged (about 61) and long-lived (roughly 82). To avoid experimental bias, donors of different ages were spread randomly across the sequencing lanes. Using the same blood draw, the study looked at two additional independent replicas of 1 million unique cDNA reads for two donors, one aged 18 to 29 and the other aged 80 or older. General findings and caveats noted by the study authors: Estimates of total diversity based on one million sequenced T cells were considered lower bounds and underestimates. Bulk unsorted PBMC profiling prevented conclusive comparison of naive and antigen-experienced compartments. Observed TCR beta diversity per million T cells fell roughly linearly with age, and a significant reduction was already apparent by age around 44. Donor CMV infection status was unknown, potentially confounding age-related changes in expanded clonotypes. A strong correlation was found between observed TCR beta diversity and the percentage of naive T cells measured by flow cytometry. Compared with the aged group, the long-lived group had more naive CD4+ T cells, fewer expanded clones and increased TCR diversity, suggesting age selection.

The CDR3 starts with the cysteine, ends with the phenylalanine, and has 15 residues. Of all the DNA, just the CDR3 is kept, 45 bases in frame from base 1. V sheds 5 bases and J sheds 5 bases, leaving 19 bases between their ends. The germline V gene supplies CDR1 SGHTA and CDR2 FQGTGA. Donors were a few dozen systemically healthy Caucasian individuals from Russia aged roughly 6 to 100 years. About 10 milliliters of peripheral blood were collected from each donor into EDTA-treated Vacutainer tubes. Ficoll-Paque density-gradient centrifugation was used to isolate PBMCs, with at least 7 million per sample. Total RNA was extracted from PBMCs with Trizol reagent, with at least 5 micrograms obtained per sample. Naive CD45RAhigh/CD27high T cell percentages were measured by flow cytometry on a PBMC aliquot from every donor. Libraries came from 5' RACE. TCRdb names Illumina HiSeq 2500 as the instrument used. A second PCR of roughly 7 to 11 cycles was performed with a sample-barcoded 5' primer and a J-beta primer mix. Each TCR beta cDNA molecule received a unique molecular identifier from a template-switch 5' adaptor carrying 12 random nucleotides. Each sample yielded at least 2.5 million CDR3-containing paired-end reads. First-strand cDNA was synthesized from all RNA with the Mint cDNA synthesis kit, primed by a TRBC-specific oligonucleotide. All cDNA was treated with uracil-DNA glycosylase and then went through a first 18-cycle PCR with the universal primers M1SS and BC2_uni_R. The study's own analysis went as follows. Each sample was normalized by randomly selecting 1 million high-quality reads, each carrying a distinct molecular identifier. Instead of being binned into consensus sequences, reads with shared molecular identifiers were discarded. MiTCR, run with a Q25 quality threshold and the strictest error-elimination algorithm, handled CDR3 identification, clonotype clustering and error correction. A nonparametric unseen species model using Euler transformation provided a lower-bound estimate of total TCR beta diversity. Clones were called with MiXCR by TCRdb after fastp trimmed the public reads at Q25, and only in-frame beta chains were retained. All rows with the same CDR3 protein become a single entry with the most common DNA and genes. The V and J calls come from TCRdb's annotation, not from the publication. This sample holds roughly 1.7 million distinct CDR3 sequences; almost 35% were observed only once. Approximately 11% of the sample belongs to the ten largest clones.

The V gene is TRBV7-3 and the J gene is TRBJ2-7; the D gene cannot be resolved beyond TRBD1 or TRBD2, each matching 6 bases. The receptor comes from a woman aged 25 to 39 in good health. Specimen: blood. CDR3 sequence: CASSLTLGGRDEQYF. The sequenced DNA: TGTGCCAGCAGCCTTACCTTGGGGGGCCGGGACGAGCAGTACTTC.